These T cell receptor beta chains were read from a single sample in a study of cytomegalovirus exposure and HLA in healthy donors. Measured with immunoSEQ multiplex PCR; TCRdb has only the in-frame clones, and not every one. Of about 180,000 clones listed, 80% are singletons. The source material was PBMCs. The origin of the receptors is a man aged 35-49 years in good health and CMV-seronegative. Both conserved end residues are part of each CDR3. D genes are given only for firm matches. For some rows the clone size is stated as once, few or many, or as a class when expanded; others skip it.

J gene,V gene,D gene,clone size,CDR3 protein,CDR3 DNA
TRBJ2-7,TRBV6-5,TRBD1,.,CASSRDRVYEQYF,TGTGCCAGCAGTCGGGACAGGGTCTACGAGCAGTACTTC
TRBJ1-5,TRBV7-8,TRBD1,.,CASSIQGAGGVEPQHF,TGTGCCAGCAGCATCCAGGGGGCAGGGGGCGTAGAGCCCCAGCATTTT
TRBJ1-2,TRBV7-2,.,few,CASASQGSDYGYTF,TGTGCCAGCGCCTCTCAGGGTTCTGACTATGGCTACACCTTC
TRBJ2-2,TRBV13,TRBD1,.,CASSLTGTGVRTGELFF,TGTGCCAGCAGCTTAACCGGGACAGGGGTACGAACCGGGGAGCTGTTTTTT
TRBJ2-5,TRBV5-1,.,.,CASSSGYLQETQYF,TGCGCCAGCAGCTCCGGGTATCTCCAAGAGACCCAGTACTTC
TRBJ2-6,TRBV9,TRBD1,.,CASSVGGTGTFRSGANVLTF,TGTGCCAGCAGCGTAGGAGGGACAGGAACTTTCCGCTCTGGGGCCAACGTCCTGACTTTC
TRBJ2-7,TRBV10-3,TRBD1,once,CAIGGQGASYEQYF,TGTGCCATCGGGGGACAGGGGGCTTCCTACGAGCAGTACTTC
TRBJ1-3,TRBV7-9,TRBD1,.,CASSSDRSSGNTIYF,TGTGCCAGCAGCTCGGACAGGAGCTCTGGAAACACCATATATTTT
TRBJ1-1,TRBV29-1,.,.,CSVEDPQGLNTEAFF,TGCAGCGTTGAAGACCCCCAGGGGCTGAACACTGAAGCTTTCTTT
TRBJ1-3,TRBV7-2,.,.,CASSLGPPGSGNTIYF,TGTGCCAGCAGCTTAGGGCCCCCCGGGAGCGGAAACACCATATATTTT
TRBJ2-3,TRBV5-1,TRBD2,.,CASSLDSGGADTQYF,TGCGCCAGCAGCTTGGATAGCGGGGGGGCGGATACGCAGTATTTT
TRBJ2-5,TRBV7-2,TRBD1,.,CASSLVPDRGQTQYF,TGTGCCAGCAGCTTAGTCCCCGACAGGGGACAGACCCAGTACTTC
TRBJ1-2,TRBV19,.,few,CASSIGTTGSVYGYTF,TGTGCCAGTAGTATAGGCACCACAGGTAGTGTCTATGGCTACACCTTC
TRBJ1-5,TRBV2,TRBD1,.,CASASGGAGQPQHF,TGTGCCAGCGCTTCAGGGGGCGCCGGGCAGCCCCAGCATTTT
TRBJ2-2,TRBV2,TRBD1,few,CASRSQGAVGELFF,TGTGCCAGCAGGAGCCAGGGGGCGGTCGGGGAGCTGTTTTTT
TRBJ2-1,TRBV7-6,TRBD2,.,CASSLVAGARHEQFF,TGTGCCAGCAGCTTAGTAGCGGGAGCCCGGCATGAGCAGTTCTTC
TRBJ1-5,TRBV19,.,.,CASSQVGGGNQPQHF,TGTGCCAGTAGCCAGGTGGGGGGAGGCAATCAGCCCCAGCATTTT
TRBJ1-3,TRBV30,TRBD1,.,CAWRAGGLSGNTIYF,TGTGCCTGGAGGGCAGGGGGCCTCTCTGGAAACACCATATATTTT
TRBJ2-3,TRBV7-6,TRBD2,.,CASSLWGGRPLTDTQYF,TGTGCCAGCAGCTTATGGGGCGGGAGGCCCCTCACAGATACGCAGTATTTT
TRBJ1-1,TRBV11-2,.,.,CASSLEADLNTEAFF,TGTGCCAGCAGCTTAGAGGCAGACTTGAACACTGAAGCTTTCTTT
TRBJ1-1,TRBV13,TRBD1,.,CASSWTGGWDTEAFF,TGTGCCAGCAGCTGGACAGGGGGATGGGACACTGAAGCTTTCTTT
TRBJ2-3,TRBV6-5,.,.,CASSYSKNTDTQYF,TGTGCCAGCAGTTACTCGAAGAACACGGATACGCAGTATTTT
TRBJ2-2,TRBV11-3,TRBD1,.,CASSSTGGANTGELFF,TGTGCCAGCAGCTCGACAGGGGGAGCGAACACCGGGGAGCTGTTTTTT
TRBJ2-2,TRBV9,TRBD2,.,CASSVVGGGTGELFF,TGTGCCAGCAGCGTAGTGGGGGGGGGCACCGGGGAGCTGTTTTTT
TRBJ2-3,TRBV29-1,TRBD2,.,CSVGWTSETDTQYF,TGCAGCGTTGGGTGGACTAGCGAGACAGATACGCAGTATTTT
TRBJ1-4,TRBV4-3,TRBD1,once,CASVSCGTGINEKLFF,TGCGCCAGCGTCTCCTGTGGGACAGGGATTAATGAAAAACTGTTTTTT
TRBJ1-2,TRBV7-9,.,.,CASSPAGQEYRYTF,TGTGCCAGCAGCCCCGCGGGGCAGGAGTACCGCTACACCTTC
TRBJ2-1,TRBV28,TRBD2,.,CASSFFGREYNEQFF,TGTGCCAGCAGTTTTTTCGGGAGGGAATACAATGAGCAGTTCTTC
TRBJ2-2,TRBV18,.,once,CASSQGGGAGELFF,TGTGCCAGCTCGCAAGGCGGGGGCGCCGGGGAGCTGTTTTTT
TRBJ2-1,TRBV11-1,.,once,CASSPDLTYNEQFF,TGTGCCAGCAGCCCCGACTTGACCTACAATGAGCAGTTCTTC
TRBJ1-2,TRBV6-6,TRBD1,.,CASSWTGGEGYGYTF,TGTGCCAGCAGTTGGACAGGGGGCGAGGGCTATGGCTACACCTTC
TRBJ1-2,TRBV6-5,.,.,CASSYQGPYGYTF,TGTGCCAGCAGTTACCAGGGCCCCTATGGCTACACCTTC
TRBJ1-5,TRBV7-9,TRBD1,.,CASSRIDGTGNQPQHF,TGTGCCAGCAGCCGGATCGACGGGACAGGGAATCAGCCCCAGCATTTT
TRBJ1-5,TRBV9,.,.,CASSVDRSGQPQHF,TGTGCCAGCAGCGTAGACAGGAGCGGGCAGCCCCAGCATTTT
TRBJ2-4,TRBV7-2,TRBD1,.,CASSPRTGANIQYF,TGTGCCAGCAGCCCCCGGACAGGGGCAAACATTCAGTACTTC
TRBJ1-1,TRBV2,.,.,CASRRQLGGEAFF,TGTGCCAGCAGGCGACAGTTGGGGGGTGAAGCTTTCTTT
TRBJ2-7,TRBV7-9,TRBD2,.,CSSSLDLAGYYEQYF,TGTTCCAGCAGCTTAGATCTAGCGGGATACTACGAGCAGTACTTC
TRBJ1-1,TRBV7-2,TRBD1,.,CASSLVAGGRNTEAFF,TGTGCCAGCAGCTTAGTGGCAGGGGGCAGGAACACTGAAGCTTTCTTT
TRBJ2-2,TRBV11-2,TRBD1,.,CASSFTDRAPGELFF,TGTGCCAGCAGCTTTACAGACAGGGCCCCAGGGGAGCTGTTTTTT
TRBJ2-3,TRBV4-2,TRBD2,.,CASSQELGTSGADTQYF,TGTGCCAGCAGCCAAGAGCTCGGGACTAGCGGGGCGGATACGCAGTATTTT
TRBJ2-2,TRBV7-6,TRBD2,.,CASSYQAAGAGELFF,TGTGCCAGCAGCTATCAGGCGGCGGGGGCCGGGGAGCTGTTTTTT
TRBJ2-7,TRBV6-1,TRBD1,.,CASRQGAKEGEQYF,TGTGCCAGCAGACAGGGGGCGAAGGAGGGTGAGCAGTACTTC
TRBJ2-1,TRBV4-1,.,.,CASSQVNLVAYNEQFF,TGCGCCAGCAGCCAAGTAAATCTAGTGGCCTACAATGAGCAGTTCTTC
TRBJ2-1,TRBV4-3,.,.,CASSQVIQIGNEQFF,TGCGCCAGCAGCCAAGTGATCCAAATCGGTAATGAGCAGTTCTTC
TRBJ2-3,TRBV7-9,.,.,CASSPPGAGRSDTQYF,TGTGCCAGCAGCCCTCCGGGGGCCGGGAGGTCAGATACGCAGTATTTT
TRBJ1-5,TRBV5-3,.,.,CARSRNQPQHF,TGTGCCAGAAGCCGTAATCAGCCCCAGCATTTT
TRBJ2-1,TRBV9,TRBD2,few,CASSGSGSGIRGQFF,TGTGCCAGCAGCGGTAGCGGGAGCGGGATTCGCGGGCAGTTCTTC
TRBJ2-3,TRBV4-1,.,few,CASSQVSGITDTQYF,TGCGCCAGCAGCCAAGTCTCGGGAATTACAGATACGCAGTATTTT
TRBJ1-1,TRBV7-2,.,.,CASSVTLQGGEAFF,TGTGCCAGCAGCGTAACGTTACAAGGGGGAGAAGCTTTCTTT
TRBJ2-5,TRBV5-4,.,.,CASSLDWVQETQYF,TGTGCCAGCAGCCTAGACTGGGTACAAGAGACCCAGTACTTC
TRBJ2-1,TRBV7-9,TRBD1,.,CASSSPGTDYNEQFF,TGTGCCAGCAGCTCACCCGGGACAGACTACAATGAGCAGTTCTTC